Listed below are T cell receptor beta chains from one sample, sequenced in a study of blood T cell repertoires in COVID-19. Here immunoSEQ multiplex PCR was the method, and the copy in TCRdb shows in-frame clones only, minus some. This table has fewer than 85,000 clones, 65% to 90% appearing once. Sequencing used peripheral blood. The receptors shown here come from a man aged 30 to 39 with COVID-19, enrolled during active disease. Each CDR3 is given with its conserved first and last residue.

V	CDR3
TRBV11-3	CASSLSGQGALYEQFF
TRBV18	CASSPPGVAGVGTDTQYF
TRBV18	CASSPRQGAIDEQYF
TRBV9	CASSVRGDTQYF
TRBV7-9	CASSLALRTGGNEQFF
TRBV3-1/TRBV3-2	CASSQGGSGYNEQFF
TRBV9	CASSASGVPHNEQFF
TRBV9	CASSVERGLIGELFF
TRBV4-3	CASSQYAGGPREQFF
TRBV2	CASSEGTGGAYNEQFF
TRBV2	CASKTGLAGVNTGELFF
TRBV7-2	CASSFRDYHSYEQYF
TRBV10-3	CAITLDRESGYTF
TRBV11-2	CASSLDLGPGQGLYEQYF
TRBV2	CASITGEGLVGASSYEQYF
TRBV2	CASIYIGRGNFGYTF
TRBV25-1	CASSEQGHVTDTQYF
TRBV28	CATGILGQYF
TRBV14	CASSQPHCADGNQPQHF
TRBV28	CASIDTEAFF
TRBV2	CASSDQGGSNQPQHF
TRBV2	CASSATREPPPEQFF
TRBV12-3/TRBV12-4	CASSPSSYEQYF
TRBV7-6	CASSPGLAGENEQFF
TRBV6-5	CASSYTDRVLYGYTF
TRBV7-6	CASSLGILRDSSSYNEQFF
TRBV18	CASSPVQGALNQPQHF
TRBV9	CASSVLGEASRETQYF
TRBV5-6	CASSETLNTGELFF
TRBV6-5	CASSYGTEYGYTF
TRBV6-6	CASSYSRGTGDKKLFF
TRBV7-2	CASSLPTGTNPNYGYTF